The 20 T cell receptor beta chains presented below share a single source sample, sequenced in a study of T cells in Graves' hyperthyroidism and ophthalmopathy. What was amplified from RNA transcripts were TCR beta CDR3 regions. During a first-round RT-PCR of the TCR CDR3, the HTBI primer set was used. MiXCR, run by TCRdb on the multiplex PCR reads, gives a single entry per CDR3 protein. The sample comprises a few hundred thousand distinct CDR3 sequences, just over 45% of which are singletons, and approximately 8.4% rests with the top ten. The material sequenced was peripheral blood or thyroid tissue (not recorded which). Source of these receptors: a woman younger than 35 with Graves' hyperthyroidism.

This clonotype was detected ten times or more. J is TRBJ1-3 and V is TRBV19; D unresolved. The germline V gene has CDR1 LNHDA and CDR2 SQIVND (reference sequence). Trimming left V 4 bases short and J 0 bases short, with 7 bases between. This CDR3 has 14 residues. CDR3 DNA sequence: TGTGCCAGTAGTACTGAGTTCTCTGGAAACACCATATATTTT. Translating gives CASSTEFSGNTIYF.

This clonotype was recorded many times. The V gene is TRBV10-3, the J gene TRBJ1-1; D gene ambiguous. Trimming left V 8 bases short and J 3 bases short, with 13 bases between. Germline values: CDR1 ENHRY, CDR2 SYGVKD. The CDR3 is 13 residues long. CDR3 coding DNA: TGTGCCATCCACGGGAGATTGGACACTGAAGCTTTCTTT. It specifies CAIHGRLDTEAFF.

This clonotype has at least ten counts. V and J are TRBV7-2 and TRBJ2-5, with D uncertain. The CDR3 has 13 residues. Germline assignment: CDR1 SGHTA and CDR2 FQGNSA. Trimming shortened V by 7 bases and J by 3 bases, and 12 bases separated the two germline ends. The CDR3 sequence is CASTYGAEETQYF. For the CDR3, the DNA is TGTGCCAGCACCTACGGTGCAGAAGAGACCCAGTACTTC.

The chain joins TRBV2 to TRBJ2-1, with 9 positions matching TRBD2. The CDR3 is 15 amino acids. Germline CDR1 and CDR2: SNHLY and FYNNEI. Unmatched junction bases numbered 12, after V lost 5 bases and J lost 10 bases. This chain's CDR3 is CASSLRRGRAREQFF. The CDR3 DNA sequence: TGTGCCAGCAGTTTACGACGCGGGAGGGCCCGAGAGCAGTTCTTC.

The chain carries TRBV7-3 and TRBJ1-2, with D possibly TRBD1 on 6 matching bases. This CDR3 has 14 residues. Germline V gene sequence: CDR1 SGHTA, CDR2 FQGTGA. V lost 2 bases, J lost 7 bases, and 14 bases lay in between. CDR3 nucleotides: TGTGCCAGCAGCTTAGCGGGGGGCGCAGGTGGCTACACCTTC. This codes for CASSLAGGAGGYTF.

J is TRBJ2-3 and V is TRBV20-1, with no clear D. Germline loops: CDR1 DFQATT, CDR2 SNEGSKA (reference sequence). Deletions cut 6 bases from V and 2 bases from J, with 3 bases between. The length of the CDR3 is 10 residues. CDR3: CSADTDTQYF. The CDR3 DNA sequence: TGCAGTGCCGACACAGATACGCAGTATTTT.

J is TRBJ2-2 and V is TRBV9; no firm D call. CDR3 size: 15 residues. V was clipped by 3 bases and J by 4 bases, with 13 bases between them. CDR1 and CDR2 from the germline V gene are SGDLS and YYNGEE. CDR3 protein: CASSALGFATGELFF. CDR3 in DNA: TGTGCCAGCAGCGCCCTAGGATTCGCCACCGGGGAGCTGTTTTTT. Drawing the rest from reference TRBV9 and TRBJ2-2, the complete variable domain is DSGVTQTPKHLITATGQRVTLRCSPRSGDLSVYWYQQSLDQGLQFLIQYYNGEERAKGNILERFSAQQFPDLHSELNLSSLELGDSALYFCASSALGFATGELFFGEGSRLTVL.

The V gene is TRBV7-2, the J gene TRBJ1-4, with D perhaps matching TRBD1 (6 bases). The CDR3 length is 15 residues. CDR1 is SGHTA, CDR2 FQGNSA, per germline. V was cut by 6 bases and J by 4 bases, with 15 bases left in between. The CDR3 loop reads CASSFLGAGNEKLFF. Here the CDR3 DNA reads TGTGCCAGCAGTTTTCTGGGGGCAGGTAATGAAAAACTGTTTTTT. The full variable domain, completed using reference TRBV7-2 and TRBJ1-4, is GAGVSQSPSNKVTEKGKDVELRCDPISGHTALYWYRQSLGQGLEFLIYFQGNSAPDKSGLPSDRFSAERTGGSVSTLTIQRTQQEDSAVYLCASSFLGAGNEKLFFGSGTQLSVL.

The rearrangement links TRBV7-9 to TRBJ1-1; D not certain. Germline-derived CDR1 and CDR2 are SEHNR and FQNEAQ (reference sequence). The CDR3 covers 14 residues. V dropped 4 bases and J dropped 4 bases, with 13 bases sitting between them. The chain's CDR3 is CASSSGSYGTEAFF. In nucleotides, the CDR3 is TGTGCCAGCAGCTCGGGCAGCTATGGCACTGAAGCTTTCTTT.

The CDR3 bases are TGTGCCGGAGCGGGAGCACACGAGCAGTACTTC. Protein sequence: CAGAGAHEQYF. The rearrangement joins TRBV7-9 to TRBJ2-7; TRBD2 matches at 8 bases. V shed 11 bases, J shed 5 bases, and the junction held 5 bases outside the gene matches. Germline V gives CDR1 SEHNR, CDR2 FQNEAQ (reference sequence). The CDR3 sequence is 11 residues long.

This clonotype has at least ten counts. CDR3 loop: CASSDVASVQPQHF. The CDR3 bases are TGTGCCAGCAGTGACGTCGCCAGCGTTCAGCCCCAGCATTTT. V is TRBV2 and J is TRBJ1-5; D not resolved. CDR3 length: 14 residues. The V and J ends lost 3 bases and 6 bases respectively, with 12 bases between them. From germline, CDR1 is SNHLY and CDR2 FYNNEI.

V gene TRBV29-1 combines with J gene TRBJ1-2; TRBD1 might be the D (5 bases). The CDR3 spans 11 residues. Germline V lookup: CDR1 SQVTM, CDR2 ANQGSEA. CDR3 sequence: CSYGTKYGYTF. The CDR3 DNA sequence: TGCAGTTACGGGACGAAGTATGGCTACACCTTC. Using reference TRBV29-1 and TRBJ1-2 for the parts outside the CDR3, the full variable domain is SAVISQKPSRDICQRGTSLTIQCQVDSQVTMMFWYRQQPGQSLTLIATANQGSEATYESGFVIDKFPISRPNLTFSTLTVSNMSPEDSSIYLCSYGTKYGYTFGSGTRLTVV.

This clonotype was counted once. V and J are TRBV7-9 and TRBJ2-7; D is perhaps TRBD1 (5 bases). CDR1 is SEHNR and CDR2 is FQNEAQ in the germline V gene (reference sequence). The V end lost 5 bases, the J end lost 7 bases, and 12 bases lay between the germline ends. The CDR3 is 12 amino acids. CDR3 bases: TGTGCCAGCAGCAACCAGGGCCATGAGCAGTACTTC. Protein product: CASSNQGHEQYF. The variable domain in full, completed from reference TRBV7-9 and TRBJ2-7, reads DTGVSQNPRHKITKRGQNVTFRCDPISEHNRLYWYRQTLGQGPEFLTYFQNEAQLEKSRLLSDRFSAERPKGSFSTLEIQRTEQGDSAMYLCASSNQGHEQYFGPGTRLTVT.

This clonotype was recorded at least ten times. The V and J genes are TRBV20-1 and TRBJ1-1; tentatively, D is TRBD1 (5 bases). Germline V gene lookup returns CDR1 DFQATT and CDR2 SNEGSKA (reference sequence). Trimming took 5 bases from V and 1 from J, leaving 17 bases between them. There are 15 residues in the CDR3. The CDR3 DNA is TGCAGTGCTGCAGATGGAGTCAGGGAGAACACTGAAGCTTTCTTT. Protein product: CSAADGVRENTEAFF.

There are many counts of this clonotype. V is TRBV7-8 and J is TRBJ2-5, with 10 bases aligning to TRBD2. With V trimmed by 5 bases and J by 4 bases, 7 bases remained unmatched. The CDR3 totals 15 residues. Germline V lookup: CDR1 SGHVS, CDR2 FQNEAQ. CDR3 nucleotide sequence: TGTGCCAGCAGCCCCCTAGCGGGAGAGGGAGAGACCCAGTACTTC. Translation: CASSPLAGEGETQYF.

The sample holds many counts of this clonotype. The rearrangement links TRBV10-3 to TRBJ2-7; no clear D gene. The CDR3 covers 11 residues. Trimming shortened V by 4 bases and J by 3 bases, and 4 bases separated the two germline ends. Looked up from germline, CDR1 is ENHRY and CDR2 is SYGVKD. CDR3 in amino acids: CAISGGYEQYF. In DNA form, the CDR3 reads TGTGCCATCAGTGGAGGCTACGAGCAGTACTTC.

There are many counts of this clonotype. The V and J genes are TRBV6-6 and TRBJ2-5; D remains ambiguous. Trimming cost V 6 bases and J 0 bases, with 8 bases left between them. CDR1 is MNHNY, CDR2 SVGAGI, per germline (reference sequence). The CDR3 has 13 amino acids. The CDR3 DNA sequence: TGTGCCAGCAGCTACGGACACCAAGAGACCCAGTACTTC. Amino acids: CASSYGHQETQYF.

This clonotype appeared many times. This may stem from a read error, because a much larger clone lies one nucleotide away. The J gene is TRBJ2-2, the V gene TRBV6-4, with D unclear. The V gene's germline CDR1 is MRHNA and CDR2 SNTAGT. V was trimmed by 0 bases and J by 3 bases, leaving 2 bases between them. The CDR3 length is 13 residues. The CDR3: CASSDSDTGELFF. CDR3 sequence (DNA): TGTGCCAGCAGTGACTCGGACACCGGGGAGCTGTTTTTT.

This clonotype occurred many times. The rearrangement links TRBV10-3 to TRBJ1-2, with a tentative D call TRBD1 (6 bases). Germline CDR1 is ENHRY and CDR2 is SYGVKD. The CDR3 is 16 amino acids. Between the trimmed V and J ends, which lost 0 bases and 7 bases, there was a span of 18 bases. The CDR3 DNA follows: TGTGCCATCAGTGAGTCGAATTTCGGGCCCAGGGGTGGCTACACCTTC. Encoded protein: CAISESNFGPRGGYTF.

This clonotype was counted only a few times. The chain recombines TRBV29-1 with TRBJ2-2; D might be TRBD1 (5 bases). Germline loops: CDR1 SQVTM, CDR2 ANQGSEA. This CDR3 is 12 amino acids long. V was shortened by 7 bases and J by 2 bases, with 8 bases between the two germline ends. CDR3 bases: TGCAGCGCCTGGACAAACACCGGGGAGCTGTTTTTT. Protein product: CSAWTNTGELFF.